This paragraph reports one T cell receptor beta chain. Its antigen is as yet unknown. Profiled with immunoSEQ multiplex PCR; TCRdb holds only in-frame clones, not every one. The sample lists under 2.5 million clones; around 90% were seen once. The sample comes from a study of shared clonotypes between healthy human individuals. Study-level results: Clonotype sharing levels among donors were expected to vary with sequencing depth. The study's rarefaction showed incomplete sorted-subset sequencing despite large depth.

The germline CDR1 and CDR2 sequences are MNHNS and SASEGT. The CDR3 covers 14 residues. Trimming removed 6 bases at V and 1 base at J, with 12 bases between. Healthy HIV-negative adults without recent acute infections or vaccinations served as donors. CD4+ cells underwent separation, giving CD45RA+ naive and CD45RA-negative memory subsets. Material: naive CD4+ T cells from PBMCs. Subset described: CD45RA+ positively selected. This rearrangement joins TRBV6-1 to TRBJ2-5; perhaps TRBD1 as D (6 bases). The clonotype was recovered from a man aged 18 to 29 in good health. Some clones in this sample may be carry-over from other donors' samples. CDR3 sequence reads: CASSLGQIQETQYF. DNA of the CDR3: TGTGCCAGCAGCCTTGGACAGATCCAAGAGACCCAGTACTTC.